Below are 25 T cell receptor beta chains sequenced from a single sample in a study of T cell repertoires in aging, cancer and after chemotherapy. Rearranged V-D-J TRB sequences were amplified with a mixed TRB-A/B primer pool. One entry per CDR3 protein, called by TCRdb with MiXCR from the multiplex PCR reads. Here the sample spans about 6,100 distinct CDR3 sequences, about 30% being singletons. Amplification of TCR beta used genomic DNA extracted from peripheral blood. The sequencing input was blood. The source of these receptors is a human donor with a blood cancer.

The J gene is TRBJ2-5, the V gene TRBV19, with a weak D call TRBD1 (6 bases). V lost 6 bases and J lost 11, with 19 bases in between. The CDR3 length is 13 residues. In germline, CDR1 is LNHDA, CDR2 SQIVND (reference sequence). CDR3 amino acids: CASSTGQTREQYF. The CDR3 nucleotides read TGTGCCAGTAGCACTGGACAGACGAGGGAGCAGTACTTC.

A few counts support this clonotype. The chain couples TRBV11-3 to TRBJ2-3, with D possibly being TRBD2 (6 bases). Germline-derived CDR1 and CDR2 are SGHNT and YENEEA. The CDR3 consists of 18 residues. Trimming shortened V by 2 bases and J by 6 bases, and 24 bases separated the two germline ends. The CDR3 here is CASSLSVYGGIITDTQYF. CDR3 coding DNA: TGTGCCAGCAGCTTATCGGTATACGGGGGAATAATAACGGATACGCAGTATTTT. Based on the CDR3 plus reference TRBV11-3 and TRBJ2-3, the full variable domain is EAGVVQSPRYKIIEKKQPVAFWCNPISGHNTLYWYLQNLGQGPELLIRYENEEAVDDSQLPKDRFSAERLKGVDSTLKIQPAELGDSAVYLCASSLSVYGGIITDTQYFGPGTRLTVL.

This clonotype has a handful of counts. The gene calls are TRBV6-2 or TRBV6-3 and TRBJ1-2, with 7 bases aligning to TRBD1. J lost 4 bases, V lost 0 bases, and 5 bases had no gene match. The CDR3 contains 15 residues. Germline CDR1 and CDR2: MNHEY and SVGEGT. The CDR3 sequence is CASSYSTGRVYGYTF. CDR3 DNA: TGTGCCAGCAGTTACTCGACAGGGAGGGTCTATGGCTACACCTTC.

This clonotype was found once. This rearrangement joins TRBV6-6 to TRBJ1-1; D perhaps matches TRBD1 (5 bases). Germline CDR1 is MNHNY and CDR2 is SVGAGI (reference sequence). The CDR3 extends over 12 amino acids. V was clipped by 6 bases and J by 7 bases, with 12 bases between them. As DNA, the CDR3 is TGTGCCAGCAGAACCGGGGGACTTGAAGCTTTCTTT. Its protein is CASRTGGLEAFF.

This clonotype counts as medium-sized (0.01 to 0.1%). The chain carries TRBV10-3 and TRBJ2-3; D remains unclear. The germline V gene has CDR1 ENHRY and CDR2 SYGVKD. V was shortened by 8 bases and J by 2 bases, with 14 bases between the two germline ends. The CDR3 contains 14 residues. The chain's CDR3 is CAIGATALTDTQYF. The CDR3, as DNA: TGTGCCATCGGAGCGACTGCACTCACAGATACGCAGTATTTT.

The rearrangement links TRBV7-9 to TRBJ2-1; 7 positions match TRBD2. Germline CDR1 and CDR2: SEHNR and FQNEAQ (reference sequence). The V gene end was trimmed by 5 bases and the J gene end by 1 base; junction bases not matched to a gene: 8. This CDR3 contains 16 residues. The CDR3 here is CASSPEAGSSYNEQFF. CDR3 coding DNA: TGTGCCAGCAGCCCCGAAGCGGGATCTTCCTACAATGAGCAGTTCTTC.

This chain links TRBV13 with TRBJ2-1; the match to TRBD2 covers 7 bases. This CDR3 contains 14 residues. V gave up 5 bases and J gave up 12 bases; unmatched junction bases: 13. Germline V lookup: CDR1 PRHDT, CDR2 FYEKMQ (reference sequence). The CDR3 bases are TGTGCCAGCAGCCCAACCGGGACTACCAGCGGGCAGTTCTTC. This gives the protein CASSPTGTTSGQFF. The whole variable domain, remainder taken from reference TRBV13 and TRBJ2-1, is AAGVIQSPRHLIKEKRETATLKCYPIPRHDTVYWYQQGPGQDPQFLISFYEKMQSDKGSIPDRFSAQQFSDYHSELNMSSLELGDSALYFCASSPTGTTSGQFFGPGTRLTVL.

The chain recombines TRBV19 with TRBJ2-5, with 9 bases that match TRBD2. V lost 5 bases and J lost 3; bases outside the gene matches: 7. The CDR3 extends over 15 amino acids. CDR1 LNHDA and CDR2 SQIVND come from the germline V gene (reference sequence). The CDR3: CASSSMAGGKETQYF. The CDR3 DNA sequence: TGTGCCAGTAGTTCGATGGCGGGAGGGAAAGAGACCCAGTACTTC.

Note on this clonotype: Since a much larger clone is just one base distant, this may be a read error. The genes are TRBV11-3 and TRBJ2-1; D is possibly TRBD1 or TRBD2 (7 bases each). This CDR3 is built from 14 residues. The V gene's germline CDR1 is SGHNT and CDR2 YENEEA. The ends were cut back, 3 bases at V and 9 bases at J, with 15 bases in the middle. CDR3 sequence reads: CASSFGTGEGEQFF. The CDR3 DNA sequence: TGTGCCAGCAGCTTTGGTACAGGGGAGGGTGAGCAGTTCTTC.

A few counts support this clonotype. This chain joins TRBV6-4 and TRBJ2-5; a possible D gene is TRBD2 (6 bases). This CDR3 is built from 13 residues. V gave up 2 bases and J gave up 4 bases, with 8 bases separating them. Germline loops: CDR1 MRHNA, CDR2 SNTAGT. The CDR3 nucleotides read TGTGCCAGCAGTGACCAGGGAGGAGAGACCCAGTACTTC. This gives the protein CASSDQGGETQYF.

The chain recombines TRBV20-1 with TRBJ1-6; possibly TRBD1 for D (5 bases). Germline V CDR1 and CDR2: DFQATT, SNEGSKA (reference sequence). The V gene lost 3 bases and the J gene lost 10 bases, with 13 bases spanning the gap. This CDR3 region has 13 residues. The CDR3 DNA is TGCAGTGCTAGCGGGGCAGTCGGATCACCCCTCCACTTT. Amino acids: CSASGAVGSPLHF.

In its sample, this clonotype was seen a few times. The chain has TRBV12-3 or TRBV12-4 and TRBJ1-2, with TRBD1 matching over 7 bases. The CDR3 has 12 amino acids. V gave up 6 bases and J gave up 7 bases; unmatched junction bases: 5. CDR3 loop: CASSRGQVGYTF. As DNA, the CDR3 is TGTGCCAGCAGCCGAGGACAGGTTGGCTACACCTTC.

This clonotype was counted between two and nine times. This chain links TRBV12-3 or TRBV12-4 with TRBJ2-5; the D gene is possibly TRBD2 (5 bases). V dropped 2 bases and J dropped 3 bases, with 7 bases sitting between them. This CDR3 is built from 13 residues. In nucleotides, the CDR3 is TGTGCCAGCAGTTTAACCGGGGAAGAGACCCAGTACTTC. Its protein product is CASSLTGEETQYF.

The V and J genes are TRBV10-3 and TRBJ2-7; D remains unclear. CDR1 is ENHRY, CDR2 SYGVKD, per germline. The CDR3 totals 14 residues. Deletions cut 3 bases from V and 1 base from J, with 10 bases between. CDR3 amino acids: CAISDGLTSYEQYF. Written as DNA, the CDR3 is TGTGCCATCAGTGACGGTCTGACGTCCTACGAGCAGTACTTC.

This sequence joins TRBV27 and TRBJ2-1; 8 bases are a match to TRBD2. From germline, CDR1 is MNHEY and CDR2 SMNVEV (reference sequence). The CDR3 sequence is 15 residues long. The ends lost 6 bases at V and 4 bases at J; junction bases unmatched: 8. CDR3 in amino acids: CASRFERGPYNEQFF. DNA of the CDR3: TGTGCCAGCAGGTTCGAGCGGGGGCCTTACAATGAGCAGTTCTTC.

This clonotype rates as medium-sized (0.01 to 0.1%). Here the CDR3 reads CASQNGVRQETQYF. CDR3 in DNA: TGTGCCTCCCAGAACGGAGTCAGGCAAGAGACCCAGTACTTC. The chain recombines TRBV30 with TRBJ2-5, with unresolved D. Trimming cost V 7 bases and J 2 bases, with 17 bases left between them. Germline assignment: CDR1 GTSNPN and CDR2 SVGIG (reference sequence). The CDR3 contains 14 residues.

The CDR3 nucleotides read TGTGCCAGCAGCTTAGATGGGGCACCCCTCCACTTT. It specifies CASSLDGAPLHF. The chain has TRBV7-2 and TRBJ1-6; D gene uncertain. Trimming removed 1 base from V and 11 bases from J, with 6 bases in between. Germline V gene data show CDR1 as SGHTA and CDR2 as FQGNSA. The CDR3 runs 12 residues.

V is TRBV12-3 or TRBV12-4 and J is TRBJ1-1; the D is unclear. The CDR3 has 12 residues. V was clipped by 1 base and J by 8 bases, with 8 bases between them. The CDR3 sequence is CASSLDNWEAFF. The CDR3, as DNA: TGTGCCAGCAGTTTAGATAATTGGGAAGCTTTCTTT.

Only one count was recorded for this clonotype. One end of the junction fails to match germline, which may point to a read error. This chain uses TRBV5-5 with TRBJ2-5, with 7 bases matching TRBD2. The CDR3 contains 16 residues. The germline V gene has CDR1 SGHKS and CDR2 YYEKEE (reference sequence). The CDR3, as DNA: TGTGCCAGCGGCTTGGCCTGGTCTAGCGGCCAAGAGACCCAGTACTTC. This gives the protein CASGLAWSSGQETQYF.

J is TRBJ1-2 and V is TRBV7-9; the D is unclear. Germline lookup yields CDR1 SEHNR and CDR2 FQNEAQ (reference sequence). Trimming removed 5 bases from V and 11 bases from J, with 24 bases in between. CDR3 size: 15 residues. The CDR3 region has the DNA TGTGCCAGCAGCCCCAACGAGGCCCTTGCCTCCGGTTACACCTTC. Residues: CASSPNEALASGYTF.

Here the CDR3 reads CAWSPADTQYF. Written as DNA, the CDR3 is TGTGCCTGGAGCCCGGCAGATACGCAGTATTTT. The V gene is TRBV30, the J gene TRBJ2-3, with D unresolved. The germline V gene has CDR1 GTSNPN and CDR2 SVGIG (reference sequence). The CDR3 contains 11 residues. V lost 3 bases and J lost 4, with 5 bases in between.

The V and J genes are TRBV6-2 or TRBV6-3 and TRBJ2-7; no reliable D call. The germline V and J ends were trimmed by 6 bases and 2 bases, with 8 bases remaining between them. The CDR3 runs to 12 residues. CDR1 is MNHEY and CDR2 is SVGEGT in the germline V gene. In nucleotides, the CDR3 is TGTGCCAGCAGGTTGTCCGCCTACGAGCAGTACTTC. The encoded protein is CASRLSAYEQYF.

The chain links TRBV6-5 to TRBJ2-5; D assignment may be TRBD1 or TRBD2 (7 bases each). In germline, CDR1 is MNHEY, CDR2 SVGAGI. V was shortened by 5 bases and J by 5 bases, with 15 bases between the two germline ends. The CDR3 length is 14 residues. The CDR3: CASSDREGWETQYF. DNA for the CDR3: TGTGCCAGCAGTGACAGGGAGGGTTGGGAGACCCAGTACTTC.

The chain has TRBV15 and TRBJ1-5, with no clear D. This CDR3 comprises 15 residues. The V end was cut by 0 bases, the J end by 1 base, with 7 bases between. Germline V gene sequence: CDR1 LNHNV, CDR2 YYDKDF (reference sequence). CDR3 DNA sequence: TGTGCCACCAGCAGAGACCTCGGGAGCAATCAGCCCCAGCATTTT. Residues: CATSRDLGSNQPQHF. Together with reference TRBV15 and TRBJ1-5, the CDR3 gives the full variable domain: DAMVIQNPRYQVTQFGKPVTLSCSQTLNHNVMYWYQQKSSQAPKLLFHYYDKDFNNEADTPDNFQSRRPNTSFCFLDIRSPGLGDTAMYLCATSRDLGSNQPQHFGDGTRLSIL.

The V and J genes are TRBV11-3 and TRBJ2-7, with a tentative D call TRBD1 (6 bases). Germline CDR1 and CDR2: SGHNT and YENEEA. V dropped 5 bases and J dropped 3 bases, with 17 bases sitting between them. This CDR3 spans 15 amino acids. Written as DNA, the CDR3 is TGTGCCAGCAGCCAAGAAGTGGACAGACACTACGAGCAGTACTTC. Translated, it gives CASSQEVDRHYEQYF.